The clone carrying this TCR beta chain was found a few times. Its antigen is not known. TCRdb re-called the RT-PCR reads through MiXCR, storing one row per CDR3 protein. In the table there are some 500,000 distinct CDR3 sequences, roughly 23% of which are singletons. The sample comes from a study of response to subunit inactivated influenza vaccine. The germline V gene has CDR1 SNHLY and CDR2 FYNNEI. V was trimmed by 4 bases and J by 3 bases, leaving 13 bases between them. There are 14 residues in the CDR3. Study results and caveats: Authors suggested that a seasonal influenza vaccination recruits few new T cells each time.

The sequence derives from a man in his fifties who received an inactivated influenza vaccine. This specimen was CD4+ T cells sorted from PBMCs, taken roughly 5 days after vaccination. The chain is built from TRBV2 and TRBJ2-7; D may match TRBD1 or TRBD2 (6 bases each). CDR3 DNA sequence: TGTGCCAGCAGTGGAGGGGGGCACCTCTACGAGCAGTACTTC. Translated, it gives CASSGGGHLYEQYF.